What follows are 20 T cell receptor beta chains derived from one specimen sequenced in a study of T cells in tuberculosis. Generated by immunoSEQ multiplex PCR, the TCRdb table keeps only in-frame clones and is missing some. The sample consists of about 34,000 clones, approximately 90% of them appearing once. The source material was PBMCs. All receptors derive from a donor aged 10-29 years with latent tuberculosis or without tuberculosis infection.

The rearrangement links TRBV4-3 to TRBJ2-3; possible D gene TRBD1, 6 bases. The CDR3 extends over 14 amino acids. Per the germline V gene, CDR1 is LGHNA and CDR2 is YSLEER. The V gene lost 3 bases and the J gene lost 3 bases, with 10 bases spanning the gap. Written as DNA, the CDR3 is TGCGCCAGCAGCCAGAACAGGGTTACAGATACGCAGTATTTT. Encoded protein: CASSQNRVTDTQYF.

The chain uses TRBV9 and TRBJ2-2; D is perhaps TRBD2 (6 bases). This CDR3 contains 16 residues. The germline V gene has CDR1 SGDLS and CDR2 YYNGEE. Deletions cut 4 bases from V and 0 bases from J, with 13 bases between. CDR3 nucleotide sequence: TGTGCCAGCAGCCCTTCCGGGGGATCGAACACCGGGGAGCTGTTTTTT. Protein sequence: CASSPSGGSNTGELFF.

The rearrangement joins TRBV4-1 to TRBJ2-5, with 9 positions matching TRBD2. The V gene end was trimmed by 3 bases and the J gene end by 5 bases; junction bases not matched to a gene: 16. Germline V gives CDR1 MGHRA, CDR2 YSYEKL. The CDR3 consists of 18 residues. CDR3 amino acids: CASSHLARSRLADETQYF. Written as DNA, the CDR3 is TGCGCCAGCAGCCATCTCGCGCGGTCCAGACTAGCGGACGAGACCCAGTACTTC.

The rearrangement links TRBV7-9 to TRBJ1-4, with D perhaps matching TRBD1 (6 bases). The ends were cut back, 5 bases at V and 4 bases at J, with 14 bases in the middle. This CDR3 has 15 amino acids. Per germline, CDR1 SEHNR and CDR2 FQNEAQ (reference sequence). The CDR3 DNA sequence: TGTGCCAGCAGCCTGTTACAGGGTGGTAATGAAAAACTGTTTTTT. This gives the protein CASSLLQGGNEKLFF.

The chain couples TRBV6-5 to TRBJ1-1; 7 bases match TRBD1. CDR3 size: 15 residues. CDR1 MNHEY and CDR2 SVGAGI come from the germline V gene. J was trimmed by 7 bases and V by 6 bases; bases with no gene match: 14. The CDR3 loop is CASSYTGAGVGEAFF. The CDR3 DNA reads as TGTGCCAGCAGCTATACAGGGGCCGGGGTGGGTGAAGCTTTCTTT.

The rearrangement links TRBV11-2 to TRBJ2-1; 10 nucleotides agree with TRBD2. The germline V gene encodes CDR1 SGHAT and CDR2 FQNNGV. With 0 bases clipped from V and 5 bases from J, the junction kept 4 bases outside the gene matches. The CDR3 is 16 amino acids. CDR3 bases: TGTGCCAGCAGCTTAGAAGTAGCGGGAGGAGACAATGAGCAGTTCTTC. Translation: CASSLEVAGGDNEQFF.

The chain uses TRBV5-1 and TRBJ1-1, with D possibly TRBD1 on 6 matching bases. The germline V gene encodes CDR1 SGHRS and CDR2 YFSETQ. The CDR3 is 14 amino acids. V was trimmed by 2 bases and J by 6 bases, leaving 14 bases between them. The chain's CDR3 is CASSLGGMGSEAFF. The CDR3, as DNA: TGCGCCAGCAGCTTAGGGGGAATGGGGTCTGAAGCTTTCTTT.

This rearrangement joins TRBV7-6 to TRBJ2-1; D not certain. The CDR3 contains 13 residues. Germline V lookup: CDR1 SGHVS, CDR2 FNYEAQ. Trimming took 3 bases from V and 10 from J, leaving 13 bases between them. The CDR3 DNA reads as TGTGCCAGCAGCTTCACCTCGTCGAGGGAGCAGTTCTTC. Translated: CASSFTSSREQFF.

The V call is TRBV4-1, the J call TRBJ1-1, with TRBD1 matching over 9 bases. The CDR3 spans 15 residues. CDR1 and CDR2 (germline): MGHRA, YSYEKL. V shed 3 bases, J shed 8 bases, and the junction held 10 bases outside the gene matches. The CDR3: CASSHRTGVRDEAFF. As DNA, the CDR3 is TGCGCCAGCAGCCATCGGACAGGGGTGAGGGACGAAGCTTTCTTT.

This chain connects TRBV9 to TRBJ2-3; D not certain. The CDR3 is made up of 15 amino acids. Per the germline V gene, CDR1 is SGDLS and CDR2 is YYNGEE. V dropped 0 bases and J dropped 0 bases, with 8 bases sitting between them. The CDR3 DNA is TGTGCCAGCAGCGTAGGTCCGGTGAGCACAGATACGCAGTATTTT. Protein product: CASSVGPVSTDTQYF. The full variable domain, in which reference TRBV9 and TRBJ2-3 provide the parts outside the CDR3, is DSGVTQTPKHLITATGQRVTLRCSPRSGDLSVYWYQQSLDQGLQFLIQYYNGEERAKGNILERFSAQQFPDLHSELNLSSLELGDSALYFCASSVGPVSTDTQYFGPGTRLTVL.

V and J are TRBV19 and TRBJ2-5; perhaps TRBD2 as D (6 bases). This CDR3 comprises 15 residues. CDR1 is LNHDA, CDR2 SQIVND, per germline (reference sequence). V lost 5 bases, J lost 3 bases, and 16 bases lay in between. CDR3 in amino acids: CASSPDLTREETQYF. The CDR3 nucleotides are TGTGCCAGTAGTCCCGACCTGACTAGAGAAGAGACCCAGTACTTC.

V is TRBV19 and J is TRBJ2-2; TRBD2 is a possible D gene (7 bases). The V end lost 6 bases, the J end lost 6 bases, and 17 bases lay between the germline ends. The CDR3 spans 15 residues. Germline CDR1 reads LNHDA; CDR2 reads SQIVND (reference sequence). The CDR3 is CASRREGVGPGELFF. The CDR3 DNA is TGTGCCAGTAGAAGGGAGGGGGTCGGTCCCGGGGAGCTGTTTTTT.

The chain has TRBV9 and TRBJ2-7; D unclear. V lost 0 bases and J lost 5, with 15 bases in between. Per the germline V gene, CDR1 is SGDLS and CDR2 is YYNGEE. The CDR3 length is 15 residues. CDR3 nucleotide sequence: TGTGCCAGCAGCGTAGTCGGTCAGGTCGGCGACGAGCAGTACTTC. Amino acids: CASSVVGQVGDEQYF.

A single count supports this clone. The chain carries TRBV29-1 and TRBJ1-4; D is possibly TRBD1 (6 bases). Per the germline V gene, CDR1 is SQVTM and CDR2 is ANQGSEA. The CDR3 is 16 residues long. V shed 4 bases and J shed 4 bases, with 19 bases lying between them. The CDR3 loop reads CSVVGSHRENNEKLFF. The CDR3 DNA follows: TGCAGCGTTGTAGGTAGTCACAGGGAAAATAATGAAAAACTGTTTTTT.

The V call is TRBV11-2, the J call TRBJ2-3, with D possibly TRBD2 on 6 matching bases. The germline CDR1 and CDR2 sequences are SGHAT and FQNNGV. CDR3 length: 14 amino acids. Trimming removed 3 bases from V and 3 bases from J, with 10 bases in between. CDR3 region: CASSLAGPTDTQYF. The CDR3 region has the DNA TGTGCCAGCAGCTTGGCGGGACCGACAGATACGCAGTATTTT.

This clone came up a few times. V usage is TRBV28 and J usage is TRBJ1-2; D is uncertain. The CDR3 has 11 residues. The germline V gene encodes CDR1 MDHEN and CDR2 SYDVKM. The ends were cut back, 8 bases at V and 9 bases at J, with 13 bases in the middle. Written as DNA, the CDR3 is TGTGCCAGCGATTCAGAGGGTAGCTACACCTTC. Translated: CASDSEGSYTF.

J is TRBJ1-5 and V is TRBV6-1; the D is unclear. From germline, CDR1 is MNHNS and CDR2 SASEGT. V was trimmed by 6 bases and J by 9 bases, leaving 24 bases between them. The CDR3 has 16 amino acids. Written as DNA, the CDR3 is TGTGCCAGCAGGGAAAATGGACTGAAGGGCGGAGGGCCCCAGCATTTT. Protein sequence: CASRENGLKGGGPQHF.

The chain couples TRBV6-5 to TRBJ1-2; 8 bases are shared with TRBD1. The CDR3 contains 13 residues. V lost 5 bases and J lost 4; bases outside the gene matches: 3. The germline V gene encodes CDR1 MNHEY and CDR2 SVGAGI. CDR3 residues: CASSSRGPYGYTF. Here the CDR3 DNA reads TGTGCCAGCAGTAGCAGGGGGCCCTATGGCTACACCTTC.

The chain has TRBV7-2 and TRBJ2-7, with TRBD1 matching 9 bases. The CDR3 is 14 amino acids. The J segment lost 5 bases and the V segment lost 5 bases, leaving 7 bases of the junction unmatched. The germline V gene encodes CDR1 SGHTA and CDR2 FQGNSA. The CDR3, as DNA: TGTGCCAGCAGCCCGGGACAGGGCATGGACGAGCAGTACTTC. Amino acid sequence: CASSPGQGMDEQYF.

The rearrangement links TRBV7-9 to TRBJ1-4; 9 bases map to TRBD1. The CDR3 extends over 15 amino acids. Germline CDR1 SEHNR, CDR2 FQNEAQ (reference sequence). Trimming removed 6 bases from V and 7 bases from J; junction bases left unmatched: 9. This CDR3 is CASSQHDRGGEKLFF. CDR3 bases: TGTGCCAGCAGTCAACATGACAGGGGGGGTGAAAAACTGTTTTTT. The full variable domain, completed using reference TRBV7-9 and TRBJ1-4, is DTGVSQNPRHKITKRGQNVTFRCDPISEHNRLYWYRQTLGQGPEFLTYFQNEAQLEKSRLLSDRFSAERPKGSFSTLEIQRTEQGDSAMYLCASSQHDRGGEKLFFGSGTQLSVL.